One sample yielded the 18 T cell receptor beta chains listed below, sequenced in a study of blood T cell repertoires in COVID-19. Generated by immunoSEQ multiplex PCR, the TCRdb table keeps only in-frame clones and is missing some. The sample yields 58,000 or so clones, around 81% seen once. The sample consisted of peripheral blood. The source is a human donor in a cohort sampled during active COVID-19.

The CDR3 loop reads CASSSSGRDYEQYF. Here the CDR3 DNA reads TGTGCCAGCAGTTCTAGCGGGAGGGACTACGAGCAGTACTTC. V usage is TRBV27 and J usage is TRBJ2-7; TRBD2 aligns across 12 bases. Germline-derived CDR1 and CDR2 are MNHEY and SMNVEV (reference sequence). The CDR3 covers 14 residues. The V gene end was trimmed by 4 bases and the J gene end by 3 bases; junction bases not matched to a gene: 1.

The chain's CDR3 is CATSAFWGSMNTEAFF. The CDR3 nucleotides are TGTGCCACCTCCGCCTTCTGGGGCTCCATGAACACTGAAGCTTTCTTT. V gene TRBV11-2 combines with J gene TRBJ1-1; tentative D call: TRBD1 (5 bases). V was clipped by 10 bases and J by 0 bases, with 21 bases between them. The CDR3 covers 16 residues. Germline values: CDR1 SGHAT, CDR2 FQNNGV.

The V and J genes are TRBV19 and TRBJ2-5, with D hard to call. Per germline, CDR1 LNHDA and CDR2 SQIVND (reference sequence). The CDR3 totals 13 residues. The germline V and J ends were trimmed by 6 bases and 2 bases, with 10 bases remaining between them. The CDR3 protein is CASSNSRQETQYF. In nucleotides, the CDR3 is TGTGCCAGTAGCAACTCGCGGCAAGAGACCCAGTACTTC.

The chain carries TRBV10-3 and TRBJ1-1, with D possibly matching TRBD1 (5 bases). CDR3 length equals 11 residues. Germline loops: CDR1 ENHRY, CDR2 SYGVKD. V was clipped by 9 bases and J by 8 bases, with 13 bases between them. As DNA, the CDR3 is TGTGCCATGGGCGGGGCGGACGAAGCTTTCTTT. The encoded protein is CAMGGADEAFF.

This sequence joins TRBV5-4 and TRBJ1-1; TRBD1 might be the D (6 bases). CDR1 is SGHNT, CDR2 YYREEE, per germline (reference sequence). The CDR3 loop spans 17 amino acids. With 5 bases removed from V and 0 bases from J, the gap between germline ends came to 20 bases. In nucleotides, the CDR3 is TGTGCCAGCAGGGCCCCGGGACACACCGTAATGAACACTGAAGCTTTCTTT. Translated: CASRAPGHTVMNTEAFF.

J is TRBJ2-1 and V is TRBV11-2; the D is unclear. This CDR3 comprises 13 residues. The germline V and J ends were trimmed by 8 bases and 10 bases, with 18 bases remaining between them. Germline values: CDR1 SGHAT, CDR2 FQNNGV. CDR3: CASEVLPRVEQFF. The CDR3 DNA reads as TGTGCCAGCGAGGTGTTACCCCGGGTGGAGCAGTTCTTC. The complete variable domain, with remaining parts taken from reference TRBV11-2 and TRBJ2-1, reads EAGVAQSPRYKIIEKRQSVAFWCNPISGHATLYWYQQILGQGPKLLIQFQNNGVVDDSQLPKDRFSAERLKGVDSTLKIQPAKLEDSAVYLCASEVLPRVEQFFGPGTRLTVL.

The V call is TRBV3-1 (or the pseudogene TRBV3-2), the J call TRBJ2-7, with 12 bases that match TRBD1. CDR1 LGHDT and CDR2 YNNKEL come from the germline V gene (reference sequence). The CDR3 covers 15 residues. J lost 1 base, V lost 4 bases, and 2 bases had no gene match. This CDR3 reads CASSRDRGRSYEQYF. The CDR3 nucleotides are TGTGCCAGCAGCCGGGACAGGGGGCGATCCTACGAGCAGTACTTC.

V is TRBV3-1 (or the pseudogene TRBV3-2) and J is TRBJ1-1; D is possibly TRBD1 (6 bases). This CDR3 is built from 19 residues. The germline V gene has CDR1 LGHDT and CDR2 YNNKEL (reference sequence). V lost 4 bases, J lost 1 base, and 25 bases lay in between. In nucleotides, the CDR3 is TGTGCCAGCAGCCCCCGCAGAGCGGGGGGGCGCGATTCGAACACTGAAGCTTTCTTT. Its protein product is CASSPRRAGGRDSNTEAFF.

This chain uses TRBV5-5 with TRBJ1-6; no clear D gene. Germline assignment: CDR1 SGHKS and CDR2 YYEKEE (reference sequence). The CDR3 covers 12 residues. V dropped 3 bases and J dropped 7 bases, with 5 bases sitting between them. The CDR3 reads CASSSLNSPLHF. The CDR3 DNA reads TGTGCCAGCAGCTCGTTAAATTCACCCCTCCACTTT. The whole variable domain, remainder taken from reference TRBV5-5 and TRBJ1-6, is DAGVTQSPTHLIKTRGQQVTLRCSPISGHKSVSWYQQVLGQGPQFIFQYYEKEERGRGNFPDRFSARQFPNYSSELNVNALLLGDSALYLCASSSLNSPLHFGNGTRLTVT.

This clone turned up a few times. The CDR3 protein is CASSLGQSGANVLTF. DNA of the CDR3: TGTGCCAGCAGCCTCGGACAGTCTGGGGCCAACGTCCTGACTTTC. The rearrangement links TRBV7-2 to TRBJ2-6, with D possibly TRBD1 on 6 matching bases. Trimming pared 5 bases from V and 1 base from J, leaving 9 bases between. Germline V CDR1 and CDR2: SGHTA, FQGNSA. This CDR3 spans 15 amino acids.

J is TRBJ2-7 and V is TRBV7-9; 8 positions agree with TRBD1. Trimming at V came to 6 bases and at J to 3 bases, leaving 13 bases not matched to a gene. This CDR3 comprises 16 residues. Germline lookup yields CDR1 SEHNR and CDR2 FQNEAQ (reference sequence). The CDR3 sequence is CASSSYPPGQVYEQYF. DNA of the CDR3: TGTGCCAGCAGTTCCTACCCACCGGGACAGGTCTACGAGCAGTACTTC.

The rearrangement uses TRBV6-2 or TRBV6-3 and TRBJ1-1; D may be TRBD1 (5 bases). Per germline, CDR1 MNHEY and CDR2 SVGEGT. CDR3 length: 16 residues. Trimming left V 5 bases short and J 3 bases short, with 19 bases between. Here the CDR3 DNA reads TGTGCCAGCAGTCCACTTCAGGGAGGAGAACACACTGAAGCTTTCTTT. As protein: CASSPLQGGEHTEAFF.

The V and J genes are TRBV30 and TRBJ2-1; 7 positions agree with TRBD1. The ends lost 1 base at V and 4 bases at J; junction bases unmatched: 1. Per germline, CDR1 GTSNPN and CDR2 SVGIG (reference sequence). The CDR3 is 13 residues long. CDR3 protein: CAWSGDSYNEQFF. DNA of the CDR3: TGTGCCTGGAGTGGGGACAGTTACAATGAGCAGTTCTTC.

The chain has TRBV7-3 and TRBJ1-1; D is possibly TRBD1 (5 bases). V gave up 5 bases and J gave up 5 bases, with 9 bases separating them. CDR1 SGHTA and CDR2 FQGTGA come from the germline V gene. The CDR3 has 12 amino acids. CDR3 sequence (DNA): TGTGCCAGCAGCCCGGGGGGAACTGAAGCTTTCTTT. Its translation: CASSPGGTEAFF. The full variable domain, with the rest looked up from reference TRBV7-3 and TRBJ1-1, is GAGVSQTPSNKVTEKGKYVELRCDPISGHTALYWYRQSLGQGPEFLIYFQGTGAADDSGLPNDRFFAVRPEGSVSTLKIQRTERGDSAVYLCASSPGGTEAFFGQGTRLTVV.

The chain uses TRBV3-1 (or the pseudogene TRBV3-2) and TRBJ1-6; D unresolved. V was pared by 0 bases and J by 4 bases, with 10 bases between. CDR3 length: 16 residues. CDR1 is LGHDT and CDR2 is YNNKEL in the germline V gene (reference sequence). The CDR3: CASSQDPGGYNSPLHF. CDR3 sequence (DNA): TGTGCCAGCAGCCAAGACCCAGGCGGGTATAATTCACCCCTCCACTTT.

This clone was seen a handful of times. The rearrangement uses TRBV7-7 and TRBJ2-7, with 7 bases identical to TRBD1. Germline-derived CDR1 and CDR2 are SSHAT and FNYEAQ (reference sequence). This CDR3 region has 14 residues. V lost 5 bases, J lost 3 bases, and 7 bases stayed unmatched. CDR3 protein: CASSAQGRGYEQYF. As DNA, the CDR3 is TGTGCCAGCAGCGCACAGGGGAGAGGCTACGAGCAGTACTTC. Full variable domain (remainder filled in from reference TRBV7-7 and TRBJ2-7): GAGVSQSPRYKVTKRGQDVTLRCDPISSHATLYWYQQALGQGPEFLTYFNYEAQPDKSGLPSDRFSAERPEGSISTLTIQRTEQRDSAMYRCASSAQGRGYEQYFGPGTRLTVT.

The chain combines TRBV19 with TRBJ2-7; TRBD2 matches 9 bases. V trimming: 5 bases; J trimming: 3 bases; junction bases outside the gene matches: 5. This CDR3 is built from 14 residues. In germline, CDR1 is LNHDA, CDR2 SQIVND (reference sequence). CDR3 in DNA: TGTGCCAGTAGTCTGACTAGCGGTTACTACGAGCAGTACTTC. Protein product: CASSLTSGYYEQYF.

This rearrangement joins TRBV5-8 to TRBJ1-3, with 8 positions matching TRBD1. With 7 bases clipped from V and 5 bases from J, the junction kept 5 bases outside the gene matches. The CDR3 is 13 amino acids. CDR1 SGHTS and CDR2 YDEGEE come from the germline V gene. The DNA for the CDR3 is TGTGCCAGCTGGGACAGGTGGCGAAACACCATATATTTT. Its translation is CASWDRWRNTIYF.